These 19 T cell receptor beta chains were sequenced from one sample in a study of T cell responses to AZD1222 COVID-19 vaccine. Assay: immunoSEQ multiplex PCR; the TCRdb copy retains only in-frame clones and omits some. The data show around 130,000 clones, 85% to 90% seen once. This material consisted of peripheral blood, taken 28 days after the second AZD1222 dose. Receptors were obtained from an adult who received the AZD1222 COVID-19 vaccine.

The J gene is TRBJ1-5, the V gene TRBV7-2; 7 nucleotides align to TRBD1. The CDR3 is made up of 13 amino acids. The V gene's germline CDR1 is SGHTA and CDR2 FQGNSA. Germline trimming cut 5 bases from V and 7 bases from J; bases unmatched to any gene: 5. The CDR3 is CASSRQGDQPQHF. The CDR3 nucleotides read TGTGCCAGCAGCCGACAGGGTGACCAGCCCCAGCATTTT.

CDR3 coding DNA: TGTGCCAGCAGTGAACGTTTGGTCAGTGAGCAGTTCTTC. It codes for CASSERLVSEQFF. The chain uses TRBV6-4 and TRBJ2-1; no reliable D call. This CDR3 has 13 residues. CDR1 and CDR2 from the germline V gene are MRHNA and SNTAGT. V lost 3 bases and J 9 bases, leaving 12 bases between the germline ends.

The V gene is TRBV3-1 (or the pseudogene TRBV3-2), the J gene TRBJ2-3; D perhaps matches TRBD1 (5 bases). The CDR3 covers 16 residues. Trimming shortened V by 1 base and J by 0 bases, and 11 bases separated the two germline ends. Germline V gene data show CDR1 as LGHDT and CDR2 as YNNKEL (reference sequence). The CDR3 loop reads CASSQAGHPSTDTQYF. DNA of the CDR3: TGTGCCAGCAGCCAAGCCGGACACCCTAGCACAGATACGCAGTATTTT.

The CDR3 DNA reads TGTGCCAGCAGCCCCTCAGGGAGCTATGGCTACACCTTC. Amino acid sequence: CASSPSGSYGYTF. This chain joins TRBV7-8 and TRBJ1-2; TRBD1 might be the D (5 bases). V was cut by 5 bases and J by 4 bases, with 11 bases left in between. Germline lookup yields CDR1 SGHVS and CDR2 FQNEAQ. CDR3 length: 13 residues.

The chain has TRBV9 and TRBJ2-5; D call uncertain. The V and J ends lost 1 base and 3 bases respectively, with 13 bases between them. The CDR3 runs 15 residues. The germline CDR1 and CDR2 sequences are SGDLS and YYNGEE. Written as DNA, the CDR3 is TGTGCCAGCAGCGTATCCTCCGGATTGAAAGAGACCCAGTACTTC. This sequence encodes CASSVSSGLKETQYF.

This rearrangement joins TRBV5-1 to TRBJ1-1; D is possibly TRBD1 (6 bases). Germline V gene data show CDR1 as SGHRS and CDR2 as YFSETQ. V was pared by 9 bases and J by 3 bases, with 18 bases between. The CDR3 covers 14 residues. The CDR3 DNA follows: TGCGCCACCGCACCTCAGGGGTTGGACACTGAAGCTTTCTTT. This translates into CATAPQGLDTEAFF.

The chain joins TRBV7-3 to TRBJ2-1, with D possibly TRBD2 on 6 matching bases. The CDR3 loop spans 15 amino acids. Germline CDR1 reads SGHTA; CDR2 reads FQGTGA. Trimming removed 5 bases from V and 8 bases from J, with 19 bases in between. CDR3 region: CASSAAGRTEDEQFF. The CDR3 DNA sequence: TGTGCCAGCAGCGCGGCAGGGAGGACTGAGGATGAGCAGTTCTTC. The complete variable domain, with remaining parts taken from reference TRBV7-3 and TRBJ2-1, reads GAGVSQTPSNKVTEKGKYVELRCDPISGHTALYWYRQSLGQGPEFLIYFQGTGAADDSGLPNDRFFAVRPEGSVSTLKIQRTERGDSAVYLCASSAAGRTEDEQFFGPGTRLTVL.

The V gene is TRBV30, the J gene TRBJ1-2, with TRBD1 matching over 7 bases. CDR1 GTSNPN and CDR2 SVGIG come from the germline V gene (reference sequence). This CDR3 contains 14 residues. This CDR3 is CALGEGGRGYGYTF. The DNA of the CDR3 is TGTGCACTCGGAGAAGGGGGCCGTGGCTATGGCTACACCTTC.

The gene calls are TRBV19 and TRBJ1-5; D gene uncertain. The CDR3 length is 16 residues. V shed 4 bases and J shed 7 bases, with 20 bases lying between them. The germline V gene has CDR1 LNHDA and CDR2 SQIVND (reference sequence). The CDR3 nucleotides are TGTGCCAGTAGTAACCGGGGAACGGCGGTGGGGCAGCCCCAGCATTTT. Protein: CASSNRGTAVGQPQHF.

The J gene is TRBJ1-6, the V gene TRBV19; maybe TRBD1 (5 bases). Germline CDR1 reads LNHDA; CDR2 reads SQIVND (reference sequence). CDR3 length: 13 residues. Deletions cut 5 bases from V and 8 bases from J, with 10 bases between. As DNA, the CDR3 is TGTGCCAGTAGTCCGGGGACCGATTCACCCCTCCACTTT. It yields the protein CASSPGTDSPLHF.

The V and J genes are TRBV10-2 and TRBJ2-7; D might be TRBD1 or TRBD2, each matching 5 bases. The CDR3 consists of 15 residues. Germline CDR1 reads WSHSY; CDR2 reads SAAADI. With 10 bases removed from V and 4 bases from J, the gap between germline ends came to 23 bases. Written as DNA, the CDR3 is TGCGCCAAGAGCAAACCGGGACGGGGAAAATACGAGCAGTACTTC. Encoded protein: CAKSKPGRGKYEQYF.

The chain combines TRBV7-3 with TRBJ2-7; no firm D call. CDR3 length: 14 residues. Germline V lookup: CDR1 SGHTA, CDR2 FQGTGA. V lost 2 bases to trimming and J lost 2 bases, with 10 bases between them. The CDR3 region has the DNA TGTGCCAGCAGCTTAGGTAGCCCACCCTACGAGCAGTACTTC. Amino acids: CASSLGSPPYEQYF.

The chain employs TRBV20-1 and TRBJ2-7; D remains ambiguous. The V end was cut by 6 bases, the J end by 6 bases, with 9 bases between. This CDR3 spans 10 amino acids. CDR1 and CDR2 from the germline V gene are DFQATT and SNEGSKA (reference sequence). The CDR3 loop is CSAMGSEQYF. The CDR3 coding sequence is TGCAGTGCCATGGGGTCCGAGCAGTACTTC.

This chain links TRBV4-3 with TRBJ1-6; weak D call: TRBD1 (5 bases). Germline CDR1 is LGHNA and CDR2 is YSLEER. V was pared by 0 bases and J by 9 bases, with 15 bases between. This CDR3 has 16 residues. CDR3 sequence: CASSQDGGGGRSPLHF. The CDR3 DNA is TGCGCCAGCAGCCAAGATGGGGGGGGAGGGCGTTCACCCCTCCACTTT.

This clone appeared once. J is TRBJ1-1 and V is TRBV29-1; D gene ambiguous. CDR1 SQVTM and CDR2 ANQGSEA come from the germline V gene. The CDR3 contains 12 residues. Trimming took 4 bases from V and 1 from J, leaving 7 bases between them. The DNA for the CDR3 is TGCAGCGTTGTAGGCCCGAACACTGAAGCTTTCTTT. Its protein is CSVVGPNTEAFF.

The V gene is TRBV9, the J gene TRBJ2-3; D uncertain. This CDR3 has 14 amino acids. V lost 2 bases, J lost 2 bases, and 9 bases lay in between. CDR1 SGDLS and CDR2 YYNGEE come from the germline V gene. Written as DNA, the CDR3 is TGTGCCAGCAGCGTTGGCAGTTACACAGATACGCAGTATTTT. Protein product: CASSVGSYTDTQYF.

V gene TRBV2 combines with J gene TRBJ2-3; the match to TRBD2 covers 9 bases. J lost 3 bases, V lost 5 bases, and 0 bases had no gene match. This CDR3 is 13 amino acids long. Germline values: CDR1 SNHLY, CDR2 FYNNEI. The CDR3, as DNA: TGTGCCAGCAGTAGCGGGGGGACAGATACGCAGTATTTT. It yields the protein CASSSGGTDTQYF.

CDR3 loop: CASSFEQGPVYGYTF. For the CDR3, the DNA is TGTGCCAGCAGTTTCGAACAGGGACCGGTCTATGGCTACACCTTC. V usage is TRBV27 and J usage is TRBJ1-2, with D perhaps matching TRBD1 (6 bases). Germline assignment: CDR1 MNHEY and CDR2 SMNVEV (reference sequence). CDR3 length: 15 amino acids. Trimming took off 3 bases at V and 4 bases at J, with 15 bases between the two ends.

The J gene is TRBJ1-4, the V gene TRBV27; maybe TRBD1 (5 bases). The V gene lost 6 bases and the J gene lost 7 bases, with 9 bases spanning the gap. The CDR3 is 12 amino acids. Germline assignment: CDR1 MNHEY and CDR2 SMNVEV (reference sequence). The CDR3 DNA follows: TGTGCCAGCAGCCAAGACAGTGAAAAACTGTTTTTT. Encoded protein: CASSQDSEKLFF.